The 15 T cell receptor beta chains below were found in one sample sequenced in a study of regulatory T cells in long-lasting Graves disease. According to the study, TCR beta libraries were built with iRepertoire HTBI primers and CDR3-region Arm-PCR. TCRdb reprocessed the multiplex PCR reads via MiXCR and lists one record per CDR3 protein. The sample includes around 400,000 distinct CDR3 sequences, about 16% of them seen just once. Regarding time point: newly diagnosed GD, antithyroid drugs for less than 3 months. PBMC RNA was the source of the TCR library. The sequencing used peripheral blood mononuclear cells (PBMCs), collected at new diagnosis, from a patient treated with antithyroid drugs. These receptors originate from a female donor with Graves disease.

V is TRBV30 and J is TRBJ2-7; no clear D gene. CDR1 and CDR2 (germline): GTSNPN, SVGIG (reference sequence). There are 14 residues in the CDR3. V gave up 3 bases and J gave up 3 bases, with 15 bases separating them. The CDR3 nucleotides are TGTGCCTGGAGGGGCACGGAATCCGTCTACGAGCAGTACTTC. This codes for CAWRGTESVYEQYF.

The CDR3 region has the DNA TGTGCCAGCAGTAGGAGTTCCAAAAACATTCAGTACTTC. Translation gives CASSRSSKNIQYF. This chain uses TRBV6-1 with TRBJ2-4; no firm D call. V lost 5 bases, J lost 2 bases, and 7 bases lay in between. The V gene's germline CDR1 is MNHNS and CDR2 SASEGT. The CDR3 sequence is 13 residues long.

This clonotype was observed many times. The chain combines TRBV19 with TRBJ2-1; D gene unclear. V shed 3 bases and J shed 0 bases, with 12 bases lying between them. Germline V CDR1 and CDR2: LNHDA, SQIVND (reference sequence). This CDR3 is 16 amino acids long. The CDR3 DNA follows: TGTGCCAGTAGTATCCACCGACCCGACTCCTACAATGAGCAGTTCTTC. Translating it yields CASSIHRPDSYNEQFF.

This clonotype was found many times. The chain links TRBV28 to TRBJ2-7; 12 bases agree with TRBD2. The CDR3 totals 16 residues. Germline V gene lookup returns CDR1 MDHEN and CDR2 SYDVKM. V was clipped by 4 bases and J by 2 bases; unmatched bases: 6. The CDR3 nucleotides are TGTGCCAGCAGTTCACGGACTAGCGGGGTCACCTACGAGCAGTACTTC. It specifies CASSSRTSGVTYEQYF.

CDR3 sequence: CASSLGENQETQYF. The CDR3 DNA reads TGCGCCAGCAGCTTAGGAGAGAACCAAGAGACCCAGTACTTC. V gene TRBV5-1 combines with J gene TRBJ2-5; no reliable D call. The CDR3 totals 14 residues. Germline V gene sequence: CDR1 SGHRS, CDR2 YFSETQ. Trimming removed 2 bases from V and 0 bases from J, with 8 bases in between.

The gene calls are TRBV9 and TRBJ1-2; 11 bases are a match to TRBD1. The V gene end was trimmed by 3 bases and the J gene end by 6 bases; junction bases not matched to a gene: 4. The CDR3 is made up of 14 amino acids. Germline CDR1 and CDR2: SGDLS and YYNGEE. The CDR3 region is CASSDRDRGDGYTF. The CDR3 DNA is TGTGCCAGCAGCGACCGGGACAGGGGGGATGGCTACACCTTC.

Remarks on this clonotype: A much larger clone sits a single nucleotide away, making a read error possible. The chain links TRBV24-1 to TRBJ1-2; perhaps TRBD1 as D (6 bases). CDR3 length equals 17 residues. The germline gives CDR1 KGHDR, CDR2 SFDVKD. The CDR3 DNA sequence: TGTACCACCACCCCTCAGGACAGCCAAGCCCAGGGCTATGGCTACACCTTC. It specifies CTTTPQDSQAQGYGYTF.

This clonotype has more than one count but fewer than ten. This is likely a read error, given that the CDR3 carries no conserved phenylalanine or tryptophan at its end. The chain recombines TRBV27 with TRBJ1-4; D possibly corresponds to TRBD1 (5 bases). CDR1 is MNHEY and CDR2 is SMNVEV in the germline V gene (reference sequence). The CDR3 contains 18 residues. V lost 3 bases and J lost 6, with 23 bases in between. CDR3 DNA: TGTGCCAGCAGTTTGGCAGGGATCGGTCGGTTGGGAGATGAAAAACTGTTTTAT. It codes for CASSLAGIGRLGDEKLFY.

This clonotype was detected only a few times. For the CDR3, the DNA is TGTGCCAGCAGCGCCACCATAGAAAAACTGTTTTTT. Residues: CASSATIEKLFF. This chain links TRBV7-6 with TRBJ1-4, with no clear D. Trimming left V 5 bases short and J 8 bases short, with 9 bases between. The CDR3 runs 12 residues. The V gene's germline CDR1 is SGHVS and CDR2 FNYEAQ.

In this sample, this clonotype turned up many times. The chain has TRBV12-3 or TRBV12-4 and TRBJ2-3; D unresolved. Trimming left V 6 bases short and J 4 bases short, with 17 bases between. The length of the CDR3 is 15 residues. CDR3 protein: CASSTPPETADTQYF. The CDR3 DNA reads as TGTGCCAGCAGCACCCCCCCGGAGACCGCAGATACGCAGTATTTT.

This sequence joins TRBV7-9 and TRBJ2-2; D gene ambiguous. Per the germline V gene, CDR1 is SEHNR and CDR2 is FQNEAQ (reference sequence). The CDR3 is 15 residues long. V lost 8 bases and J 1 base, leaving 14 bases between the germline ends. DNA for the CDR3: TGTGCCAGCTCGCGAAGGACGAAGAACACCGGGGAGCTGTTTTTT. It yields the protein CASSRRTKNTGELFF.

This clonotype was recorded at least ten times. V usage is TRBV20-1 and J usage is TRBJ2-5, with TRBD2 matching 12 bases. Trimming at V came to 4 bases and at J to 3 bases, leaving 3 bases not matched to a gene. The CDR3 runs 14 residues. CDR1 and CDR2 from the germline V gene are DFQATT and SNEGSKA (reference sequence). CDR3 loop: CSAITSGGKETQYF. CDR3 coding DNA: TGCAGTGCTATCACTAGCGGGGGGAAAGAGACCCAGTACTTC.

V is TRBV10-1 and J is TRBJ2-2; 7 nucleotides align to TRBD2. The germline V gene has CDR1 WNHNN and CDR2 SYGVQD (reference sequence). The CDR3 sequence is 17 residues long. Losses at the gene ends were 3 bases for V and 4 bases for J; bases not matched to a gene: 11. Here the CDR3 DNA reads TGCGCCAGCAGTGATCCGCTAGCGGTACCCTTCACCGGGGAGCTGTTTTTT. It encodes CASSDPLAVPFTGELFF.

The chain combines TRBV7-3 with TRBJ2-2; no firm D call. V was shortened by 5 bases and J by 3 bases, with 16 bases between the two germline ends. The germline V gene encodes CDR1 SGHTA and CDR2 FQGTGA. The CDR3 has 16 residues. As DNA, the CDR3 is TGTGCCAGCAGCCCAACTTACTCCACCTACACCGGGGAGCTGTTTTTT. Its protein is CASSPTYSTYTGELFF.

The chain uses TRBV5-1 and TRBJ2-1; 10 bases align to TRBD2. Per the germline V gene, CDR1 is SGHRS and CDR2 is YFSETQ. V was clipped by 0 bases and J by 4 bases; unmatched bases: 7. The CDR3 is made up of 17 amino acids. This chain's CDR3 is CASSLVASGGYYNEQFF. In nucleotides, the CDR3 is TGCGCCAGCAGCTTGGTGGCTAGCGGGGGCTATTACAATGAGCAGTTCTTC.